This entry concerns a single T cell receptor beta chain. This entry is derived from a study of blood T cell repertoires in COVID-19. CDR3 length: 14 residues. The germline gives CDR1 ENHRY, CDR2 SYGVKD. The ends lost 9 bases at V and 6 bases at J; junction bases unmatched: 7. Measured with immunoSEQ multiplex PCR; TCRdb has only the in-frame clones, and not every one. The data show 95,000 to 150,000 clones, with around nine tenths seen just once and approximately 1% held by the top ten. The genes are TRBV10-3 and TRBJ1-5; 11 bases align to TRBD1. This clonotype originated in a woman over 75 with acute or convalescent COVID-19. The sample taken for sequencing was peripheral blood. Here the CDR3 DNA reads TGTGCCATGTCCGGGACAGGGGGAAGTCAGCCCCAGCATTTT. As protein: CAMSGTGGSQPQHF.